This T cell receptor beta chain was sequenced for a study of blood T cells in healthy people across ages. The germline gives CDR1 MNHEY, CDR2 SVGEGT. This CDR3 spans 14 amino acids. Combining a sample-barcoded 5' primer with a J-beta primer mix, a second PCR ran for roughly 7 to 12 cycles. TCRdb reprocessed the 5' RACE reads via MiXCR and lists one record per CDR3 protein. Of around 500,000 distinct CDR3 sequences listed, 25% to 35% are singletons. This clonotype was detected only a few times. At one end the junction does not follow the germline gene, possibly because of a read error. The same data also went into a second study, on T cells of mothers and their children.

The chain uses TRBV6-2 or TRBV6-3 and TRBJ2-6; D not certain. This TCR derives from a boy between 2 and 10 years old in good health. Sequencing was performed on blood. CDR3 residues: CASSPPSGTNVLTF. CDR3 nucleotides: TGTGCCAGCAGCCCTCCATCTGGGACCAACGTCCTGACTTTC.